This passage covers 6 T cell receptor beta chains from one sample sequenced in a study of blood T cell repertoires in COVID-19. The table came from immunoSEQ multiplex PCR; TCRdb's copy has only in-frame clones and leaves some out. This sample has 50,000 to 70,000 clones; more than 70% occur once, and the top ten carry roughly 7%. The specimen sequenced was peripheral blood. The receptors shown here come from a man aged 45 to 65 with active COVID-19.

The J gene is TRBJ2-1, the V gene TRBV4-2; 11 bases are a match to TRBD1. Germline V gene sequence: CDR1 LGHNA, CDR2 YNFKEQ. The junction had 9 bases not matched to a gene; V was cut back by 0 bases and J by 8 bases. The CDR3 is 17 amino acids. DNA for the CDR3: TGTGCCAGCAGCCAAGATAGCAGGACAGGGGGCATGGATGAGCAGTTCTTC. Residues: CASSQDSRTGGMDEQFF.

This chain uses TRBV5-1 with TRBJ2-1; 10 nucleotides match TRBD2. This CDR3 is built from 17 residues. Germline assignment: CDR1 SGHRS and CDR2 YFSETQ. Trimming cost V 2 bases and J 4 bases; bases outside gene matches: 9. CDR3 protein: CASSLVGLADSYNEQFF. CDR3 DNA: TGCGCCAGCAGCTTAGTAGGACTAGCGGACAGTTACAATGAGCAGTTCTTC.

The rearrangement links TRBV3-1 (or the pseudogene TRBV3-2) to TRBJ1-2; D call uncertain. The CDR3 length is 14 residues. The ends were cut back, 1 base at V and 4 bases at J, with 10 bases in the middle. CDR1 is LGHDT, CDR2 YNNKEL, per germline (reference sequence). The CDR3 DNA follows: TGTGCCAGCAGCCAAGGAGCGGGAAGCTATGGCTACACCTTC. It is translated as CASSQGAGSYGYTF.

The V and J genes are TRBV27 and TRBJ2-2, with 8 nucleotides matching TRBD1. This CDR3 comprises 14 residues. V was pared by 2 bases and J by 7 bases, with 3 bases of the junction left unmatched. CDR1 and CDR2 (germline): MNHEY, SMNVEV (reference sequence). CDR3 sequence reads: CASSLQGAVGELFF. CDR3 bases: TGTGCCAGCAGTTTACAGGGGGCTGTCGGGGAGCTGTTTTTT.

This chain joins TRBV4-1 and TRBJ2-3; D is possibly TRBD2 (5 bases). Germline values: CDR1 MGHRA, CDR2 YSYEKL. The germline V and J ends were trimmed by 2 bases and 4 bases, with 16 bases remaining between them. The CDR3 contains 16 residues. The CDR3 reads CASSQKSASQADTQYF. CDR3 DNA: TGCGCCAGCAGCCAAAAGTCGGCTAGCCAAGCAGATACGCAGTATTTT.

The chain recombines TRBV7-8 with TRBJ2-2; D perhaps matches TRBD2 (6 bases). Trimming left V 5 bases short and J 1 base short, with 17 bases between. Germline V gene data show CDR1 as SGHVS and CDR2 as FQNEAQ. This CDR3 is built from 17 residues. CDR3 protein: CASSPRTSLLNTGELFF. The CDR3 DNA reads TGTGCCAGCAGCCCGAGAACTAGCCTATTGAACACCGGGGAGCTGTTTTTT.